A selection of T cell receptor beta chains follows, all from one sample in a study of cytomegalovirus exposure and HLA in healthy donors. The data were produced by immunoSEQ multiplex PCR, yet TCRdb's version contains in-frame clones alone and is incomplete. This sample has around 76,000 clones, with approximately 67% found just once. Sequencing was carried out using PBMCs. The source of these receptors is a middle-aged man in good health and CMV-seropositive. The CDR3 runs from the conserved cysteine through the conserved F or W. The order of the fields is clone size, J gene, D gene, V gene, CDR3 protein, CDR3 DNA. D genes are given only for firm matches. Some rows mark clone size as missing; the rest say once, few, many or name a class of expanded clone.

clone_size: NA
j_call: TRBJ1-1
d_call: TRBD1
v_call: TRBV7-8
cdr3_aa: CASSLPGQGSGTEAFF
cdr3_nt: TGTGCCAGCAGCTTACCGGGACAGGGCTCCGGCACTGAAGCTTTCTTT

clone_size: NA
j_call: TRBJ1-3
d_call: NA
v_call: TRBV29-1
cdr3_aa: CSIRVSSGNTIYF
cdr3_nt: TGCAGCATCAGGGTCTCCTCTGGAAACACCATATATTTT

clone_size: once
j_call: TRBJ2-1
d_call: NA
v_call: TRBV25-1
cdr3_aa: CASSSDYEAYNEQFF
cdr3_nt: TGTGCCAGCAGCTCGGACTATGAAGCCTACAATGAGCAGTTCTTC

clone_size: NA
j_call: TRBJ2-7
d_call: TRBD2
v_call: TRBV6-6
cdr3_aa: CASSYLAGGSEQYF
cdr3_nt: TGTGCCAGCAGTTACCTAGCGGGGGGCTCGGAGCAGTACTTC

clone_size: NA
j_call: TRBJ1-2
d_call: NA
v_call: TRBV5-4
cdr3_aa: CASSLDIYGYTF
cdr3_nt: TGTGCCAGCAGCTTGGATATCTATGGCTACACCTTC

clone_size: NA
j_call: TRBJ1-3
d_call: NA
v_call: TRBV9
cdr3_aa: CASSVGGTGNTIYF
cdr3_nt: TGTGCCAGCAGCGTAGGAGGGACTGGAAACACCATATATTTT

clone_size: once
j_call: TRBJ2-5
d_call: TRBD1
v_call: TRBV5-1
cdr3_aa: CASSFPGQGTWQETQYF
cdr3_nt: TGCGCCAGCAGCTTTCCGGGACAGGGTACGTGGCAAGAGACCCAGTACTTC

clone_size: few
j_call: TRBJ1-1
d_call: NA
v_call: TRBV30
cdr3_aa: CAWSAARTGQGTEAFF
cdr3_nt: TGTGCCTGGAGTGCCGCGAGGACCGGGCAGGGCACTGAAGCTTTCTTT

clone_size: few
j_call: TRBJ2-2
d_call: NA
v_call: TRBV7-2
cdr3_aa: CASRGVGELFF
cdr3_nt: TGTGCCAGCAGAGGGGTAGGGGAGCTGTTTTTT

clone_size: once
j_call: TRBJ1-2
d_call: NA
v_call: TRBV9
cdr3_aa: CASSVAAQGMDGYTF
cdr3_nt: TGTGCCAGCAGCGTAGCAGCGCAGGGTATGGATGGCTACACCTTC

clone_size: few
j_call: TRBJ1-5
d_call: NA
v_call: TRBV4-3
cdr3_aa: CASSQVPGRNQPQHF
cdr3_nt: TGCGCCAGCAGCCAAGTACCAGGCCGCAATCAGCCCCAGCATTTT

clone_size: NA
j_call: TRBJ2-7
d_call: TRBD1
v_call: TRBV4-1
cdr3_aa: CASSLRDRGYYEQYF
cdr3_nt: TGCGCCAGCAGCCTACGGGACAGGGGATACTACGAGCAGTACTTC

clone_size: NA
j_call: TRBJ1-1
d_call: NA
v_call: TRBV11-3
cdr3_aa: CASSPREGEVAEAFF
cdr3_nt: TGTGCCAGCAGCCCGAGGGAGGGAGAAGTTGCTGAAGCTTTCTTT

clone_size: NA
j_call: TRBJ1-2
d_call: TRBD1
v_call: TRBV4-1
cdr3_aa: CASSQDRGHDYGYTF
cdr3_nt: TGCGCCAGCAGCCAAGACAGGGGGCATGACTATGGCTACACCTTC

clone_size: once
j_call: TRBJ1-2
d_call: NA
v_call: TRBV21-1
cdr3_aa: CASSKVEGAGYGYTF
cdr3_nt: TGTGCCAGCAGCAAAGTAGAGGGGGCTGGGTATGGCTACACCTTC

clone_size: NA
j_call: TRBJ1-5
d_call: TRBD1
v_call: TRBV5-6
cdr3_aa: CASSYGTGDQPQHF
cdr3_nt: TGTGCCAGCAGCTACGGGACAGGGGATCAGCCCCAGCATTTT

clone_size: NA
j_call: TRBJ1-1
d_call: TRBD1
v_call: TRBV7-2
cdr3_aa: CASSLDRGSTEAFF
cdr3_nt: TGTGCCAGCAGCTTAGACAGGGGCTCCACTGAAGCTTTCTTT

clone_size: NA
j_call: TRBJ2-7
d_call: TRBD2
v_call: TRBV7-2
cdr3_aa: CASSLGLAGGAYEQYF
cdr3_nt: TGTGCCAGCAGCTTAGGGTTAGCGGGAGGCGCCTACGAGCAGTACTTC

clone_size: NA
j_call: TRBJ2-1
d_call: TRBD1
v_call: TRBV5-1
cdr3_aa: CASSFVGQGAMGQFF
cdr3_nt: TGCGCCAGCAGCTTCGTGGGACAGGGGGCTATGGGGCAGTTCTTC

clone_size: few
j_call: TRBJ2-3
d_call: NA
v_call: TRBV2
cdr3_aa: CASSRTTGDTQYF
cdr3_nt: TGTGCCAGCAGTCGAACTACAGGGGATACGCAGTATTTT